The rows below give T cell receptor beta chains drawn from one sample of a study of OX40 agonist ivuxolimab in advanced cancers. Produced via immunoSEQ multiplex PCR; TCRdb's table is partial and in-frame only. The table lists 75,000 to 90,000 clones, roughly 90% of them singletons, with 8% to 10% in the top ten. Sequencing used CD4+ or CD8+ T cells sorted from blood, obtained in a trial of the OX40 agonist ivuxolimab. These receptors were taken from an adult with an advanced solid tumor such as melanoma, head and neck, liver or kidney cancer. The CDR3 runs from the conserved cysteine through the conserved F or W. Each record gives: CDR3 DNA, CDR3 protein, clone size, V gene, D gene, J gene. The D gene is left open where the match is weak. Not all rows give a size; the values are once, few, many and, for expanded clones, a class.

DNA: TGTGCCAGCAAACAGGGCAGGAATTCACCCCTCCACTTT
CDR3: CASKQGRNSPLHF
size: once
V: TRBV2
D: NA
J: TRBJ1-6

DNA: TGCAGCGCCCAGAGGGGGGCGGTGCCTGGGAACACTGAAGCTTTCTTT
CDR3: CSAQRGAVPGNTEAFF
size: NA
V: TRBV29-1
D: NA
J: TRBJ1-1

DNA: TGTGCCAGCTCACCACCGGACAGGGCCTTTGAGCAGTACTTC
CDR3: CASSPPDRAFEQYF
size: NA
V: TRBV18
D: TRBD1
J: TRBJ2-7

DNA: TGTGCCAGCAGTTTATTCGGGGCAGGCCAAGAGACCCAGTACTTC
CDR3: CASSLFGAGQETQYF
size: NA
V: TRBV28
D: NA
J: TRBJ2-5

DNA: TGCGCCAGCAGACACCCGACAGGAACCTACGAGCAGTACTTC
CDR3: CASRHPTGTYEQYF
size: NA
V: TRBV5-1
D: NA
J: TRBJ2-7

DNA: TGTGCCAGCAGCTTAAGGGACAGGGACTACAATGAGCAGTTCTTC
CDR3: CASSLRDRDYNEQFF
size: NA
V: TRBV7-9
D: TRBD1
J: TRBJ2-1

DNA: TGTGCCAGCAGTGGCTTAATAGGGCAAGAGACCCAGTACTTC
CDR3: CASSGLIGQETQYF
size: NA
V: TRBV25-1
D: NA
J: TRBJ2-5

DNA: TGTGCCAGCGGTGCTTTAGCGGGGCCACAAGAGACCCAGTACTTC
CDR3: CASGALAGPQETQYF
size: NA
V: TRBV27
D: TRBD2
J: TRBJ2-5

DNA: TGTGCTAGCAGTTCTCGCCACGCAGGAAGAACTAGCGGAGAGACCCAGTACTTC
CDR3: CASSSRHAGRTSGETQYF
size: once
V: TRBV7-7
D: TRBD2
J: TRBJ2-5

DNA: TGCAGTGCTAGGGCTCCAGATACGCAGTATTTT
CDR3: CSARAPDTQYF
size: few
V: TRBV20-1
D: NA
J: TRBJ2-3

DNA: TGTGCCAGTAGTATCTCGATCACAGGGGTAGGGACCGGGGAGCTGTTTTTT
CDR3: CASSISITGVGTGELFF
size: once
V: TRBV19
D: TRBD1
J: TRBJ2-2

DNA: TGCGCCAGCCATGCGGGAACTGGGGCCAACGTCCTGACTTTC
CDR3: CASHAGTGANVLTF
size: NA
V: TRBV5-1
D: NA
J: TRBJ2-6

DNA: TGCGCCAGCAGCTTGAAAGGGACAGGGTCTCAAGACACTGAAGCTTTCTTT
CDR3: CASSLKGTGSQDTEAFF
size: NA
V: TRBV5-1
D: TRBD1
J: TRBJ1-1

DNA: TGCGCCAGCAGCCAAGCCCGCGGCGGGGGGGCTTTAGAGACCCAGTACTTC
CDR3: CASSQARGGGALETQYF
size: NA
V: TRBV4-1
D: TRBD2
J: TRBJ2-5

DNA: TGCGCCAGCAGACAGGGGACCATCTACGAGCAGTACTTC
CDR3: CASRQGTIYEQYF
size: once
V: TRBV5-1
D: TRBD1
J: TRBJ2-7

DNA: TGTGCCAGCAGCCGAGGGGGACTAGCGGGAGACGAGCAGTACTTC
CDR3: CASSRGGLAGDEQYF
size: NA
V: TRBV5-4
D: TRBD2
J: TRBJ2-7

DNA: TGTGCCAGCAGTGGACAGGGCTCCCTTGTCCCCCTCCACTTT
CDR3: CASSGQGSLVPLHF
size: NA
V: TRBV6-1
D: TRBD1
J: TRBJ1-6

DNA: TGTGCCACCAGCAGAGATCGGGGGTACAATGAGCAGTTCTTC
CDR3: CATSRDRGYNEQFF
size: NA
V: TRBV15
D: NA
J: TRBJ2-1